These 22 T cell receptor beta chains originate from one sample sequenced in a study of shared clonotypes between healthy human individuals. Measured with immunoSEQ multiplex PCR; TCRdb has only the in-frame clones, and not every one. The sample records just over 2,000,000 clones, 85% to 95% being singletons. The sequenced material came from naive CD4+ T cells sorted from blood. Stated subset: CD45RA+ positively selected. Every receptor here comes from a man aged 18 to 35 in good health.

The genes are TRBV2 and TRBJ1-1, with 8 bases identical to TRBD1. The V gene end was trimmed by 8 bases and the J gene end by 5 bases; junction bases not matched to a gene: 7. The CDR3 contains 13 residues. Germline CDR1 SNHLY, CDR2 FYNNEI. CDR3 in DNA: TGTGCCAGCTATAGCAGGGGGCTGACTGAAGCTTTCTTT. It codes for CASYSRGLTEAFF.

The V and J genes are TRBV29-1 and TRBJ1-1; D is ambiguous. Trimming left V 4 bases short and J 0 bases short, with 15 bases between. The CDR3 runs to 15 residues. Per the germline V gene, CDR1 is SQVTM and CDR2 is ANQGSEA. CDR3 sequence reads: CSVGALPGMNTEAFF. CDR3 bases: TGCAGCGTTGGGGCCCTCCCGGGGATGAACACTGAAGCTTTCTTT. The whole variable domain, remainder taken from reference TRBV29-1 and TRBJ1-1, is SAVISQKPSRDICQRGTSLTIQCQVDSQVTMMFWYRQQPGQSLTLIATANQGSEATYESGFVIDKFPISRPNLTFSTLTVSNMSPEDSSIYLCSVGALPGMNTEAFFGQGTRLTVV.

The chain carries TRBV6-5 and TRBJ1-2; 7 positions match TRBD1. Trimming removed 5 bases from V and 2 bases from J; junction bases left unmatched: 5. From germline, CDR1 is MNHEY and CDR2 SVGAGI. CDR3 size: 14 residues. The CDR3 reads CASSKPGGNYGYTF. The DNA for the CDR3 is TGTGCCAGCAGTAAACCAGGGGGGAACTATGGCTACACCTTC.

The chain links TRBV7-2 to TRBJ2-5, with D perhaps TRBD1 (5 bases). The CDR3 spans 16 residues. The germline gives CDR1 SGHTA, CDR2 FQGNSA. Trimming removed 0 bases at V and 1 base at J, with 12 bases between. CDR3 residues: CASSLASTGTQETQYF. CDR3 bases: TGTGCCAGCAGCTTAGCTAGCACAGGTACCCAAGAGACCCAGTACTTC.

The chain employs TRBV6-1 and TRBJ2-1; 12 positions agree with TRBD2. Germline V lookup: CDR1 MNHNS, CDR2 SASEGT. This CDR3 contains 15 residues. J gave up 7 bases and V 4 bases, and 5 bases lay outside the gene matches. The DNA for the CDR3 is TGTGCCAGCAGTGGTCTAGCGGGAGGGGGGAATGAGCAGTTCTTC. Translating it yields CASSGLAGGGNEQFF.

This clone was observed a single time. Other nucleotide sequences from this sample produce the same CDR3. The CDR3 region is CASSGQVNTEAFF. CDR3 nucleotide sequence: TGTGCCAGCTCGGGGCAGGTGAACACTGAAGCTTTCTTT. The rearrangement uses TRBV18 and TRBJ1-1, with a tentative D call TRBD1 (5 bases). The CDR3 covers 13 residues. Trimming removed 6 bases at V and 0 bases at J, with 8 bases between. Germline V CDR1 and CDR2: KGHSH, LQKENI.

The chain uses TRBV18 and TRBJ2-1; TRBD2 agrees at 12 bases. V dropped 1 base and J dropped 1; count of bases not matched to a gene: 5. The CDR3 runs to 18 residues. Germline V gene lookup returns CDR1 KGHSH and CDR2 LQKENI. The CDR3 DNA reads TGTGCCAGCTCACCACGGGCTAGCGGGGGGGTTTCCTACAATGAGCAGTTCTTC. Its protein product is CASSPRASGGVSYNEQFF.

The chain is built from TRBV18 and TRBJ2-4; perhaps TRBD2 as D (5 bases). There are 14 residues in the CDR3. From germline, CDR1 is KGHSH and CDR2 LQKENI. V was trimmed by 0 bases and J by 5 bases, leaving 8 bases between them. CDR3 sequence reads: CASSPPAGQNIQYF. The DNA for the CDR3 is TGTGCCAGCTCACCACCGGCGGGCCAAAACATTCAGTACTTC.

V is TRBV10-3 and J is TRBJ2-7, with 9 bases aligning to TRBD1. Germline CDR1 ENHRY, CDR2 SYGVKD. The trim removed 4 bases at V and 0 bases at J, leaving 4 bases unmatched. The CDR3 has 15 residues. The CDR3 protein is CAISGTGALSYEQYF. The CDR3 nucleotides read TGTGCCATCAGTGGGACAGGGGCCCTCTCCTACGAGCAGTACTTC.

The chain links TRBV9 to TRBJ2-7, with D possibly being TRBD1 (6 bases). The CDR3 loop spans 15 amino acids. Per germline, CDR1 SGDLS and CDR2 YYNGEE. The V end lost 4 bases, the J end lost 7 bases, and 21 bases lay between the germline ends. The CDR3 coding sequence is TGTGCCAGCAGCCCGAGCCAGACAGGACCTAAGGAGCAGTACTTC. This translates into CASSPSQTGPKEQYF.

V is TRBV5-1 and J is TRBJ2-2; tentative D call: TRBD2 (5 bases). CDR1 is SGHRS and CDR2 is YFSETQ in the germline V gene. CDR3 length: 16 residues. Trimming removed 0 bases from V and 1 base from J, with 10 bases in between. CDR3 bases: TGCGCCAGCAGCTTGGGGACGGGGAAGAACACCGGGGAGCTGTTTTTT. Its translation: CASSLGTGKNTGELFF.

As regards this clone: The same CDR3 is also encoded by other DNA sequences in this sample. The CDR3 nucleotides read TGCGCCAGCAGCTTTGGACAGGGCCAAGAGACCCAGTACTTC. Encoded protein: CASSFGQGQETQYF. The chain couples TRBV5-1 to TRBJ2-5, with 8 bases that match TRBD1. This CDR3 has 14 residues. V lost 2 bases, J lost 1 base, and 1 base stayed unmatched. Per germline, CDR1 SGHRS and CDR2 YFSETQ.

V and J are TRBV7-2 and TRBJ2-3; no definite D call. There are 18 residues in the CDR3. Germline CDR1 reads SGHTA; CDR2 reads FQGNSA. V dropped 1 base and J dropped 1 base, with 18 bases sitting between them. Here the CDR3 reads CASSLGYFPGIGTDTQYF. CDR3 DNA: TGTGCCAGCAGCTTAGGGTACTTTCCTGGTATCGGCACAGATACGCAGTATTTT.

This clone was counted between two and nine times. The chain recombines TRBV2 with TRBJ2-7; D is perhaps TRBD1 (5 bases). The germline gives CDR1 SNHLY, CDR2 FYNNEI. The CDR3 is 12 amino acids. V lost 8 bases and J lost 3, with 11 bases in between. The CDR3 loop is CASGQGGYEQYF. For the CDR3, the DNA is TGTGCCAGCGGGCAGGGTGGCTACGAGCAGTACTTC.

This CDR3 is CASSWRSGPYEQYF. The DNA for the CDR3 is TGCGCCAGCAGCTGGAGGTCGGGTCCCTACGAGCAGTACTTC. This chain joins TRBV5-1 and TRBJ2-7; weak D call: TRBD2 (5 bases). CDR3 length: 14 residues. CDR1 is SGHRS and CDR2 is YFSETQ in the germline V gene. V lost 3 bases, J lost 2 bases, and 12 bases lay in between.

The chain employs TRBV30 and TRBJ1-5; TRBD1 matches at 7 bases. V gave up 4 bases and J gave up 7 bases; unmatched junction bases: 13. CDR3 size: 15 residues. The germline V gene has CDR1 GTSNPN and CDR2 SVGIG (reference sequence). The CDR3 spells CAWTRRGLQGQPQHF. CDR3 sequence (DNA): TGTGCCTGGACAAGAAGGGGGCTTCAGGGGCAGCCCCAGCATTTT.

The chain combines TRBV6-6 with TRBJ2-3; 8 bases match TRBD1. The CDR3 is made up of 16 amino acids. CDR1 and CDR2 from the germline V gene are MNHNY and SVGAGI (reference sequence). Losses at the gene ends were 0 bases for V and 0 bases for J; bases not matched to a gene: 2. CDR3: CASSYSWTGSTDTQYF. The DNA of the CDR3 is TGTGCCAGCAGTTACTCGTGGACAGGGAGCACAGATACGCAGTATTTT.

The J gene is TRBJ2-7, the V gene TRBV7-2; D is unclear. CDR1 SGHTA and CDR2 FQGNSA come from the germline V gene. The CDR3 covers 13 residues. Deletions cut 5 bases from V and 4 bases from J, with 12 bases between. The CDR3 protein is CASSRPGSYEQYF. The CDR3 bases are TGTGCCAGCAGCCGCCCCGGATCTTACGAGCAGTACTTC.

Turning to this clone: At the DNA level, this CDR3 is encoded by other sequences in the same sample as well. This CDR3 reads CASSSLGGETQYF. The CDR3 bases are TGTGCCAGCAGCTCACTAGGGGGGGAGACCCAGTACTTC. The J gene is TRBJ2-5, the V gene TRBV7-9; D is perhaps TRBD1 or TRBD2 (6 bases each). The germline V gene has CDR1 SEHNR and CDR2 FQNEAQ (reference sequence). V dropped 4 bases and J dropped 5 bases, with 11 bases sitting between them. This CDR3 region has 13 residues.

The chain is built from TRBV15 and TRBJ2-6; the match to TRBD2 covers 7 bases. The germline V gene has CDR1 LNHNV and CDR2 YYDKDF (reference sequence). This CDR3 spans 13 amino acids. The CDR3, as DNA: TGTGGCTCCGGCGGGAGTGGGGCCAACGTCCTGACTTTC. Translated: CGSGGSGANVLTF. The whole variable domain, filled in from reference TRBV15 and TRBJ2-6, reads DAMVIQNPRYQVTQFGKPVTLSCSQTLNHNVMYWYQQKSSQAPKLLFHYYDKDFNNEADTPDNFQSRRPNTSFCFLDIRSPGLGDTAMYLCGSGGSGANVLTFGAGSRLTVL.

V is TRBV9 and J is TRBJ1-5; 7 nucleotides match TRBD1. CDR1 is SGDLS and CDR2 is YYNGEE in the germline V gene. The CDR3 spans 14 residues. V dropped 3 bases and J dropped 4; count of bases not matched to a gene: 4. The CDR3 nucleotides are TGTGCCAGCAGCGGGGGACAGCAGAATCAGCCCCAGCATTTT. Amino acids: CASSGGQQNQPQHF.

The V call is TRBV9, the J call TRBJ2-1; no clear D gene. Germline V CDR1 and CDR2: SGDLS, YYNGEE. This CDR3 comprises 13 residues. V was cut by 3 bases and J by 9 bases, with 13 bases left in between. Here the CDR3 DNA reads TGTGCCAGCAGCGGACGACTCGGCAGTGAGCAGTTCTTC. This encodes CASSGRLGSEQFF.